The rows below give T cell receptor beta chains drawn from one sample of a study of T-cell memory formation after mild COVID-19. TCRdb recomputed calls from the 5' RACE reads with MiXCR, one row per CDR3 protein. The sample comprises roughly 410,000 distinct CDR3 sequences, 20% to 25% of which are singletons, and about 10% rests with the top ten. Sample: PBMCs or a T cell subset sorted from them (not recorded which). These receptors were taken from an adult woman who had mild COVID-19 (a few samples of this study predate the infection). Cell type and time point are not known. Each CDR3 is given with its conserved first and last residue. Fields, in order: V gene, clone size, CDR3 length, CDR3 protein. Not every row has a clone size; where given, it reads once, few, many or a size class.

v_gene: TRBV5-5; abundance: .; len: 15; CDR3aa: CASSLIQGVNSPLHF
v_gene: TRBV25-1; abundance: .; len: 14; CDR3aa: CASSEGGLDEKLFF
v_gene: TRBV5-1; abundance: .; len: 14; CDR3aa: CASSLEDGQETQYF
v_gene: TRBV15; abundance: .; len: 16; CDR3aa: CATSRDPQGRTAEQYF
v_gene: TRBV12-3/TRBV12-4; abundance: .; len: 15; CDR3aa: CASSLLMTRGTEAFF
v_gene: TRBV20-1; abundance: few; len: 15; CDR3aa: CSARDPGLLTDTQYF
v_gene: TRBV27; abundance: few; len: 17; CDR3aa: CASSLGTSAPGAYEQYF
v_gene: TRBV20-1; abundance: .; len: 15; CDR3aa: CSPPRRGSGVAEAFF
v_gene: TRBV29-1; abundance: .; len: 14; CDR3aa: CSVEDRARTGELFF
v_gene: TRBV5-5; abundance: many; len: 13; CDR3aa: CASSQQGAQPQHF
v_gene: TRBV5-1; abundance: .; len: 15; CDR3aa: CASRVGDRPNTEAFF
v_gene: TRBV6-5; abundance: .; len: 12; CDR3aa: CASLGPTYGYTF
v_gene: TRBV12-5; abundance: few; len: 13; CDR3aa: CASGPGEGNTIYF
v_gene: TRBV4-3; abundance: few; len: 16; CDR3aa: CASSQDRTGRYSPLHF
v_gene: TRBV7-2; abundance: few; len: 15; CDR3aa: CASSLEVGTGSGYTF
v_gene: TRBV10-3; abundance: few; len: 16; CDR3aa: CAISELTDRVNTEAFF
v_gene: TRBV9; abundance: few; len: 15; CDR3aa: CASSPRVAGNNEQFF
v_gene: TRBV30; abundance: .; len: 12; CDR3aa: CAWGLAGYEQYF
v_gene: TRBV12-3/TRBV12-4; abundance: few; len: 13; CDR3aa: CASSPSSNTEAFF
v_gene: TRBV5-5; abundance: few; len: 15; CDR3aa: CASSSTGYGTDTQYF
v_gene: TRBV7-8; abundance: .; len: 13; CDR3aa: CASIGGQQLEQYF
v_gene: TRBV5-1; abundance: few; len: 15; CDR3aa: CASTSFAGGNSPLHF
v_gene: TRBV29-1; abundance: .; len: 11; CDR3aa: CSVRTVYEQYF
v_gene: TRBV6-2/TRBV6-3; abundance: .; len: 14; CDR3aa: CASSWGTANTEAFF
v_gene: TRBV15; abundance: .; len: 17; CDR3aa: CATSRDPKRAKGSPLHF
v_gene: TRBV27; abundance: many; len: 16; CDR3aa: CASSFLSEQGSGELFF
v_gene: TRBV3-1; abundance: few; len: 13; CDR3aa: CASGPGQGGEQYF
v_gene: TRBV3-1; abundance: .; len: 16; CDR3aa: CASTYKGGTPYNEQFF
v_gene: TRBV9; abundance: few; len: 15; CDR3aa: CASGQGLLSIYGYTF
v_gene: TRBV15; abundance: .; len: 17; CDR3aa: CATSRDKGLIGMETQYF
v_gene: TRBV5-1; abundance: .; len: 16; CDR3aa: CASSFRLAANTGELFF
v_gene: TRBV6-5; abundance: few; len: 15; CDR3aa: CASSRDPSALGEQYF
v_gene: TRBV5-1; abundance: .; len: 16; CDR3aa: CASSSSGLAGGNEQFF
v_gene: TRBV7-9; abundance: .; len: 20; CDR3aa: CASSAWTGLAGQKNTGELFF
v_gene: TRBV10-3; abundance: few; len: 18; CDR3aa: CAISDGTIIAGGPETQYF
v_gene: TRBV2; abundance: .; len: 13; CDR3aa: CASSEMGAGELFF
v_gene: TRBV7-9; abundance: .; len: 15; CDR3aa: CASSPQGSMNTEAFF
v_gene: TRBV10-3; abundance: few; len: 12; CDR3aa: CASAQGPYEQYF
v_gene: TRBV4-3; abundance: .; len: 16; CDR3aa: CASSQDRRAETYEQYF
v_gene: TRBV5-1; abundance: few; len: 15; CDR3aa: CASSLVVVSTDTQYF
v_gene: TRBV19; abundance: few; len: 14; CDR3aa: CASRNRGATGELFF
v_gene: TRBV24-1; abundance: few; len: 13; CDR3aa: CAIGQGNTGELFF
v_gene: TRBV7-2; abundance: few; len: 18; CDR3aa: CASSLALARRSDNYGYTF
v_gene: TRBV5-1; abundance: few; len: 14; CDR3aa: CASSASGRINEQFF
v_gene: TRBV5-1; abundance: once; len: 17; CDR3aa: CASTYNPSGTGIYGYTF
v_gene: TRBV13; abundance: once; len: 16; CDR3aa: CASSLMWRTGANVLTF
v_gene: TRBV7-9; abundance: .; len: 15; CDR3aa: CASSLQGERNQPQHF
v_gene: TRBV6-6; abundance: .; len: 14; CDR3aa: CASSPTVNTDTQYF
v_gene: TRBV11-2; abundance: .; len: 18; CDR3aa: CASSPRPPGLAEYNEQFF
v_gene: TRBV7-2; abundance: .; len: 14; CDR3aa: CASSATGPDTEAFF
v_gene: TRBV6-5; abundance: few; len: 16; CDR3aa: CASSYGQSIPGYEQYF
v_gene: TRBV20-1; abundance: .; len: 13; CDR3aa: CSAGGQINQPQHF
v_gene: TRBV20-1; abundance: .; len: 14; CDR3aa: CSARRDRENSPLHF
v_gene: TRBV6-5; abundance: .; len: 17; CDR3aa: CASSYSRAGTGGLEQFF
v_gene: TRBV7-2; abundance: many; len: 13; CDR3aa: CASSLGDPGELFF
v_gene: TRBV20-1; abundance: .; len: 13; CDR3aa: CSATSGRAETQYF